The present T cell receptor beta chain was sequenced within a study of control samples from healthy donors and cancer patients (dated by TCRdb to 2018 to 2021). Regarding this clone: Its antigen specificity is not known. No base qualities exist here, and no much larger clone lies one base off it.

Looking up the germline V gene yields CDR1 SGHRS and CDR2 YFSETQ. Reading from cysteine to phenylalanine, the CDR3 counts 15 amino acids. Only the CDR3 portion is preserved as DNA: 45 bases, with reading frame beginning at the first base. V is shortened by 5 bases, J by 5 bases, and the region joining them spans 19 bases. The library was prepared using the immunoSEQ multiplex PCR assay. TCRdb provides this immuneACCESS table in a form limited to in-frame rearrangements. Some clones are lacking; in checked studies, under half of them reflect an unresolved V gene, and why the rest are absent is not known. In this sample the table shows 120,000 or so clones, roughly 86% of which occur a single time. Together, the top ten hold 2.5% to 3.5% of the sample.

The sequence was obtained from a man in his sixties in good health. What was sequenced was blood. The rearrangement joined TRBV5-1 to TRBJ1-2; a tentative D call is TRBD1 (6 bases match). The CDR3 reads as follows: CASSHSAGVMYGYTF. DNA sequence: TGCGCCAGCAGTCACAGTGCAGGGGTTATGTATGGCTACACCTTC.